This T cell receptor beta chain was profiled in a study of tumor-infiltrating lymphocytes in primary liver carcinoma. General study findings and limits: Tumor top-250-clone fraction significantly exceeded that of blood (p = 0.039).

The authors made TCR beta cDNA from roughly 480 ng total RNA with a constant-region primer. Investigators got TCR beta libraries out of three nested multiplex PCR rounds, done with slightly modified ARM-PCR. TCRdb used MiXCR to reprocess the multiplex PCR reads, holding one entry per CDR3 protein. The table has 95,000 to 150,000 distinct CDR3 sequences, around 60% seen once. Notes on this clonotype: The antigen is not known. The junction departs from germline at one end; a sequencing error may be responsible.

Unsorted bulk tissue (roughly 17-34 mg) underwent RNA and DNA co-extraction. The sequence came from a woman aged 60-75 years with primary liver carcinoma and hepatitis B virus infection. Sequencing was done on a sample of liver tumor tissue from sampling region 3. As to subset: tumor region T3, left-lateral pole.

This CDR3 reads CTSSGLMNTEAFF. For the CDR3, the DNA is TGTACCAGCAGCGGACTGATGAACACTGAAGCTTTCTTT. The chain has TRBV6-1 and TRBJ1-1; no firm D call. CDR1 is MNHNS and CDR2 is SASEGT in the germline V gene. This CDR3 is built from 13 residues.